This T cell receptor beta chain was retrieved from a study of cytomegalovirus exposure and HLA in healthy donors. Per germline, CDR1 SGHRS and CDR2 YFSETQ. The CDR3 spans 13 residues. V was clipped by 1 base and J by 4 bases, with 9 bases between them. With respect to this clone: The target antigen is unknown.

The PCR used 60 Vbeta and 13 Jbeta primers. Profiled with immunoSEQ multiplex PCR; TCRdb holds only in-frame clones, not every one. The sample has around 180,000 clones, around 75% seen once. The study's findings and limits: In a later analysis, several top co-occurrence clusters appeared linked to parvovirus B19, influenza, CMV and Epstein-Barr virus. A missense DCLRE1C variant was associated with V- and J-gene trimming of TCR beta chains in a later analysis, and an independent cohort replicated the association. Per published reports, the classifier diagnosed cytomegalovirus status with high specificity and sensitivity.

The source of this sequence is a woman in her 30s in good health and CMV-seropositive. V is TRBV5-1 and J is TRBJ2-7; D is perhaps TRBD2 (5 bases). Sequenced material: PBMCs. Here the CDR3 DNA reads TGCGCCAGCAGCTTGCCCCCGGGATACGAGCAGTACTTC. It encodes CASSLPPGYEQYF.